The rows below give T cell receptor beta chains drawn from one sample of a study of T cell responses to AZD1222 COVID-19 vaccine. Data came from immunoSEQ multiplex PCR; TCRdb stores just in-frame clones and leaves some out. The sample records 110,000 to 150,000 clones, approximately 92% being singletons. The sample in question was peripheral blood, obtained 28 days after the second AZD1222 dose. These TCRs come from an adult who received the AZD1222 COVID-19 vaccine. Each CDR3 is given with its conserved first and last residue. The D gene is left open where the match is weak. Clone size, where shown, is once, few, many, or a class for clones that have expanded.

V gene: TRBV4-1; clone size: .; D gene: .; J gene: TRBJ2-7; CDR3 protein: CASSLSGTYSYEQYF; CDR3 DNA: TGCGCCAGCAGCCTATCGGGGACCTACTCCTACGAGCAGTACTTC
V gene: TRBV7-2; clone size: .; D gene: .; J gene: TRBJ2-1; CDR3 protein: CASSYQGRHEQFF; CDR3 DNA: TGTGCCAGCAGCTACCAGGGGAGGCATGAGCAGTTCTTC
V gene: TRBV18; clone size: .; D gene: TRBD1; J gene: TRBJ1-1; CDR3 protein: CASSSTGMNTEAFF; CDR3 DNA: TGTGCCAGCTCATCGACAGGGATGAACACTGAAGCTTTCTTT
V gene: TRBV7-3; clone size: .; D gene: TRBD2; J gene: TRBJ2-2; CDR3 protein: CASSPRSLAGGTGELFF; CDR3 DNA: TGTGCCAGCAGCCCGAGATCCCTAGCGGGAGGCACCGGGGAGCTGTTTTTT
V gene: TRBV6-5; clone size: .; D gene: .; J gene: TRBJ1-4; CDR3 protein: CASSLRRATNEKLFF; CDR3 DNA: TGTGCCAGCAGCCTCAGGAGGGCAACTAATGAAAAACTGTTTTTT
V gene: TRBV19; clone size: .; D gene: TRBD1; J gene: TRBJ1-5; CDR3 protein: CASRGRGDRGTFNQPQHF; CDR3 DNA: TGTGCCAGTAGGGGACGGGGGGACAGGGGCACATTCAATCAGCCCCAGCATTTT
V gene: TRBV19; clone size: .; D gene: TRBD2; J gene: TRBJ2-5; CDR3 protein: CASSRPPRAGAGETQYF; CDR3 DNA: TGTGCCAGTAGTAGGCCGCCCAGAGCGGGAGCTGGAGAGACCCAGTACTTC
V gene: TRBV28; clone size: once; D gene: .; J gene: TRBJ1-1; CDR3 protein: CASSWGQGPIEAFF; CDR3 DNA: TGTGCCAGCAGTTGGGGCCAGGGGCCGATTGAAGCTTTCTTT
V gene: TRBV4-3; clone size: .; D gene: TRBD2; J gene: TRBJ2-5; CDR3 protein: CASSQAGGGETQYF; CDR3 DNA: TGCGCCAGCAGCCAGGCGGGAGGTGGGGAGACCCAGTACTTC
V gene: TRBV24-1; clone size: .; D gene: .; J gene: TRBJ1-2; CDR3 protein: CATSDPPPSGYTF; CDR3 DNA: TGTGCCACCAGTGATCCGCCCCCGAGCGGCTACACCTTC
V gene: TRBV3-1/TRBV3-2; clone size: once; D gene: .; J gene: TRBJ1-3; CDR3 protein: CASSQGPVVSGNTIYF; CDR3 DNA: TGTGCCAGCAGCCAAGGCCCAGTGGTGTCTGGAAACACCATATATTTT
V gene: TRBV5-4; clone size: .; D gene: TRBD1; J gene: TRBJ1-6; CDR3 protein: CASSSGQGARDSPLHF; CDR3 DNA: TGTGCCAGCAGCTCGGGACAGGGGGCGAGGGATTCACCCCTCCACTTT
V gene: TRBV6-2/TRBV6-3; clone size: .; D gene: .; J gene: TRBJ1-6; CDR3 protein: CASSPGTIGNSPLHF; CDR3 DNA: TGTGCCAGCAGCCCCGGGACAATTGGTAATTCACCCCTCCACTTT
V gene: TRBV6-4; clone size: .; D gene: TRBD1; J gene: TRBJ2-1; CDR3 protein: CASSDSGTGVYNEQFF; CDR3 DNA: TGTGCCAGCAGTGACTCCGGGACAGGGGTCTACAATGAGCAGTTCTTC
V gene: TRBV5-4; clone size: .; D gene: TRBD1; J gene: TRBJ2-2; CDR3 protein: CASSLGTGGIGELFF; CDR3 DNA: TGTGCCAGCAGCTTGGGGACAGGGGGTATCGGGGAGCTGTTTTTT
V gene: TRBV5-4; clone size: .; D gene: .; J gene: TRBJ2-5; CDR3 protein: CASSLDRAEETQYF; CDR3 DNA: TGTGCCAGCAGCTTGGACAGGGCAGAGGAGACCCAGTACTTC
V gene: TRBV9; clone size: .; D gene: .; J gene: TRBJ1-5; CDR3 protein: CASSVGGLNQPQHF; CDR3 DNA: TGTGCCAGCAGCGTAGGGGGGCTCAATCAGCCCCAGCATTTT
V gene: TRBV13; clone size: .; D gene: .; J gene: TRBJ1-2; CDR3 protein: CASSLSFYGYTF; CDR3 DNA: TGTGCCAGCAGCTTATCGTTCTATGGCTACACCTTC
V gene: TRBV7-9; clone size: .; D gene: .; J gene: TRBJ2-2; CDR3 protein: CASSLLGTGELFF; CDR3 DNA: TGTGCCAGCAGCTTGTTGGGTACCGGGGAGCTGTTTTTT
V gene: TRBV29-1; clone size: .; D gene: TRBD1; J gene: TRBJ1-3; CDR3 protein: CSVASWDRASGNTIYF; CDR3 DNA: TGCAGCGTTGCCTCCTGGGACAGGGCCTCTGGAAACACCATATATTTT
V gene: TRBV24-1; clone size: once; D gene: TRBD1; J gene: TRBJ1-2; CDR3 protein: CATSDPRQGQSYTF; CDR3 DNA: TGTGCCACCAGTGACCCAAGACAGGGGCAGAGCTACACCTTC
V gene: TRBV3-1/TRBV3-2; clone size: .; D gene: .; J gene: TRBJ1-2; CDR3 protein: CASTRTGSYGYTF; CDR3 DNA: TGTGCCAGCACCCGGACGGGGAGCTATGGCTACACCTTC
V gene: TRBV5-6; clone size: .; D gene: .; J gene: TRBJ1-2; CDR3 protein: CASSSGGGNVGYTF; CDR3 DNA: TGTGCCAGCAGCTCTGGAGGGGGGAACGTGGGCTACACCTTC
V gene: TRBV13; clone size: .; D gene: .; J gene: TRBJ2-3; CDR3 protein: CASSSRGADTQYF; CDR3 DNA: TGTGCCAGCAGTTCCAGGGGGGCAGATACGCAGTATTTT
V gene: TRBV6-5; clone size: .; D gene: .; J gene: TRBJ1-2; CDR3 protein: CASTPGDAYGYTF; CDR3 DNA: TGTGCCAGCACCCCAGGGGACGCCTATGGCTACACCTTC
V gene: TRBV7-8; clone size: .; D gene: TRBD1; J gene: TRBJ2-7; CDR3 protein: CASSSGTGGSVVFEQYF; CDR3 DNA: TGTGCCAGCAGCTCCGGGACAGGGGGTTCCGTGGTGTTCGAGCAGTACTTC